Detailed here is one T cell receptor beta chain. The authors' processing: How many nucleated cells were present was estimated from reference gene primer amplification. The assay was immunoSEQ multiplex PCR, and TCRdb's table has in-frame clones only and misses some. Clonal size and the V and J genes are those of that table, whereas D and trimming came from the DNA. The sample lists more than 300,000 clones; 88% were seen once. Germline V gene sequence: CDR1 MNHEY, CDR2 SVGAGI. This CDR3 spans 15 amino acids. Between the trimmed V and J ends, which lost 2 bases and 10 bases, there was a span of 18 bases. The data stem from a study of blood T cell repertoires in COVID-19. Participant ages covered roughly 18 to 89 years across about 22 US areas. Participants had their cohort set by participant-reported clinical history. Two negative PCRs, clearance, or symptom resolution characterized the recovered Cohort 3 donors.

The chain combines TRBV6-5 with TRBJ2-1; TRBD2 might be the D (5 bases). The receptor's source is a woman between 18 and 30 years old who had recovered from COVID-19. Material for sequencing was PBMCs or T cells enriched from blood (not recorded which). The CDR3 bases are TGTGCCAGCAGTTACCTGGGAGATGCCCCTCTGGAGCAGTTCTTC. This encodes CASSYLGDAPLEQFF.